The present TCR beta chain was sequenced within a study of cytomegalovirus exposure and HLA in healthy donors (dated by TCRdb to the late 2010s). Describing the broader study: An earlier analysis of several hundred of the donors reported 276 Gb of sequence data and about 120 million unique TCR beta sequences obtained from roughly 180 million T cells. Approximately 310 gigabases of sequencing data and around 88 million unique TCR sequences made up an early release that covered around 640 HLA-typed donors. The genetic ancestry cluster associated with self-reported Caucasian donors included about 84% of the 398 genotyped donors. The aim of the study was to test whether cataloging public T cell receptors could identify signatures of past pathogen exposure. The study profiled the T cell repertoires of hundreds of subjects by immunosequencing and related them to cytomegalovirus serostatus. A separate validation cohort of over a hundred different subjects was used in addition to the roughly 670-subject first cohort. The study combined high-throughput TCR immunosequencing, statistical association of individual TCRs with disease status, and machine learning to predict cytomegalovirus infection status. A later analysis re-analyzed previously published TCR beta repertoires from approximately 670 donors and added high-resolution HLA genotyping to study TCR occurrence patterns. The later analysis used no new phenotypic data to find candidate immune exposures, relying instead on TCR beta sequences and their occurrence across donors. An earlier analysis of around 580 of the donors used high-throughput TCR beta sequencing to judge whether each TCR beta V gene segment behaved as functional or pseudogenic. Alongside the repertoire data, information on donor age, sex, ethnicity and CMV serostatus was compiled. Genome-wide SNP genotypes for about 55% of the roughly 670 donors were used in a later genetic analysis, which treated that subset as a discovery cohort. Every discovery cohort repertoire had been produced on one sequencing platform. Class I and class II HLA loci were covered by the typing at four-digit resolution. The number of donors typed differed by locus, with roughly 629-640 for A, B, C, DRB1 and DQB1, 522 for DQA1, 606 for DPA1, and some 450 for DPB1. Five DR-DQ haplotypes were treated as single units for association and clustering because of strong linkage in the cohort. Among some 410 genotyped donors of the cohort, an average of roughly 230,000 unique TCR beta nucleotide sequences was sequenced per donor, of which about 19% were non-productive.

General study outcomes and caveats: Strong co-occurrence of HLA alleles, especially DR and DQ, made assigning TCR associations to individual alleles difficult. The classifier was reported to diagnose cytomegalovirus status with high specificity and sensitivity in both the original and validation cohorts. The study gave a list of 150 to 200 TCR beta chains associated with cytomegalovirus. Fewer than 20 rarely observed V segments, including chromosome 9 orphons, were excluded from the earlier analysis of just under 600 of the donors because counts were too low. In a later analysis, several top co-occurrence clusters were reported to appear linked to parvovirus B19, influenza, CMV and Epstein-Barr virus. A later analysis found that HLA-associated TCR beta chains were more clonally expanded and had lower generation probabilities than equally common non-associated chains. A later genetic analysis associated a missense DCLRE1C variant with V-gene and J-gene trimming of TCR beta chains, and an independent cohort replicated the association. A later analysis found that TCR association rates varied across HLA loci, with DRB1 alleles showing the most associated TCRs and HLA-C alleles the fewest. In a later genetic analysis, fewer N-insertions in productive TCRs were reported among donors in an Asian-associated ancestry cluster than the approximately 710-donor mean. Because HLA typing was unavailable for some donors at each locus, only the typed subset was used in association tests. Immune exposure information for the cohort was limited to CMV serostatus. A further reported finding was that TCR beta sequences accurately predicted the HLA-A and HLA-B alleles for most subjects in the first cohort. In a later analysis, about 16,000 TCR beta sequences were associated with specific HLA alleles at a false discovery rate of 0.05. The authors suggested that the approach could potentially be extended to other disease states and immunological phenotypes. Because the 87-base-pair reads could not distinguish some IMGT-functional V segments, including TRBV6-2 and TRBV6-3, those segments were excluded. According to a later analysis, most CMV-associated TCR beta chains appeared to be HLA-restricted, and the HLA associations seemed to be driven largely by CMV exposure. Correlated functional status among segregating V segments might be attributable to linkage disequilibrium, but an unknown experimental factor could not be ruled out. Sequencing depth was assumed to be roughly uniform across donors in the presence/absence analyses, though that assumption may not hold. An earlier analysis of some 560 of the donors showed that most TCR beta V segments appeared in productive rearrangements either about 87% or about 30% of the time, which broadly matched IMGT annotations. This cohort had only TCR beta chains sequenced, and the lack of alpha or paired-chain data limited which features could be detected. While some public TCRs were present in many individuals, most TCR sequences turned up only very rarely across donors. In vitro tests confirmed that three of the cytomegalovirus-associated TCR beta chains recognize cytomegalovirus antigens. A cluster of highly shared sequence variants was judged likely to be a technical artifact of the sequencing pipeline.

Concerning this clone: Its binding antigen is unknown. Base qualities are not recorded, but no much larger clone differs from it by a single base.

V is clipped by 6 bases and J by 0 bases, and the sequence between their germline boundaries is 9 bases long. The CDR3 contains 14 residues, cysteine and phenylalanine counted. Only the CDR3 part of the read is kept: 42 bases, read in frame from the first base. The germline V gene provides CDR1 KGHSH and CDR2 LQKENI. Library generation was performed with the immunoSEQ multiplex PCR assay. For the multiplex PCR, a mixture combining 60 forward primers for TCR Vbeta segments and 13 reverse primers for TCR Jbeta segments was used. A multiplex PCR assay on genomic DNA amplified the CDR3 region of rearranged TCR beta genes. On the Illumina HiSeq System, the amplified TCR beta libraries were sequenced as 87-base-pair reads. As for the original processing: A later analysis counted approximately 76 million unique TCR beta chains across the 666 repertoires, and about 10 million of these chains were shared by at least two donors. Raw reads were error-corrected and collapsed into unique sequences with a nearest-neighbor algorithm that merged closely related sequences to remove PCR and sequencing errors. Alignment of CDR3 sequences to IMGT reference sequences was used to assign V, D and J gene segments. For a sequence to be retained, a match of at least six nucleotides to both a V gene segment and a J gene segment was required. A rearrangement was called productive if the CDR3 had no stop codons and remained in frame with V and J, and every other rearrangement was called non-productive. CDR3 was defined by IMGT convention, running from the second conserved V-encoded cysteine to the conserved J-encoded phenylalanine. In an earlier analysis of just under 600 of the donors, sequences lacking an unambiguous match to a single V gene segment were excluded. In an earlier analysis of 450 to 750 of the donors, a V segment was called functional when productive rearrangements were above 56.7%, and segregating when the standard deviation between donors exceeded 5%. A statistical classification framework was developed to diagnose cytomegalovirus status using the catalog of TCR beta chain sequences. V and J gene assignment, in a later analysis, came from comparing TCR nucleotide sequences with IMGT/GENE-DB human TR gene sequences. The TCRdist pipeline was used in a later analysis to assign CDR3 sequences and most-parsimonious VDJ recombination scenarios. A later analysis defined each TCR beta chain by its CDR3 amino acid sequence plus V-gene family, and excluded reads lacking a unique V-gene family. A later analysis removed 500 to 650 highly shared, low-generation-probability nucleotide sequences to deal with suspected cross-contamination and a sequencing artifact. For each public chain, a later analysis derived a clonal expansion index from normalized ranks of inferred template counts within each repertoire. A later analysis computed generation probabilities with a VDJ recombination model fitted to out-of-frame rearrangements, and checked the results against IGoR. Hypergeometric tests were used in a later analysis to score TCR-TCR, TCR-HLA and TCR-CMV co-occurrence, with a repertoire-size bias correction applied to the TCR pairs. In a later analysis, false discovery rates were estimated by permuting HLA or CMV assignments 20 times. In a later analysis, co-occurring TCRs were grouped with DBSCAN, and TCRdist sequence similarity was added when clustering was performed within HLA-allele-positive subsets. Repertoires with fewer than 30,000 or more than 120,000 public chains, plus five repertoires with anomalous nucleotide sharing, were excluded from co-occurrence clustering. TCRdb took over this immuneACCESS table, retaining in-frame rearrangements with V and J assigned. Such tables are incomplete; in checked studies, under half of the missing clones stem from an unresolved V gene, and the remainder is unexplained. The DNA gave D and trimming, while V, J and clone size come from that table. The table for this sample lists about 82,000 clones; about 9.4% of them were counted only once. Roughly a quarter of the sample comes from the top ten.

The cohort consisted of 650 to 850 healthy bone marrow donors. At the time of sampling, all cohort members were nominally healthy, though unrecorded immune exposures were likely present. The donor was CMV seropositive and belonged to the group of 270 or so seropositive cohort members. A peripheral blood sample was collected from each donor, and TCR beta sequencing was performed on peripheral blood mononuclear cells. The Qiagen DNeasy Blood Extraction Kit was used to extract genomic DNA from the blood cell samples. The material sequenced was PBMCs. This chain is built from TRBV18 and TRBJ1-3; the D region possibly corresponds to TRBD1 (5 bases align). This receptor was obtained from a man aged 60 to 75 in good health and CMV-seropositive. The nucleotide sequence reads TGTGCCAGCTCGTCACAGGACTCTGGAAACACCATATATTTT. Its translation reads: CASSSQDSGNTIYF.